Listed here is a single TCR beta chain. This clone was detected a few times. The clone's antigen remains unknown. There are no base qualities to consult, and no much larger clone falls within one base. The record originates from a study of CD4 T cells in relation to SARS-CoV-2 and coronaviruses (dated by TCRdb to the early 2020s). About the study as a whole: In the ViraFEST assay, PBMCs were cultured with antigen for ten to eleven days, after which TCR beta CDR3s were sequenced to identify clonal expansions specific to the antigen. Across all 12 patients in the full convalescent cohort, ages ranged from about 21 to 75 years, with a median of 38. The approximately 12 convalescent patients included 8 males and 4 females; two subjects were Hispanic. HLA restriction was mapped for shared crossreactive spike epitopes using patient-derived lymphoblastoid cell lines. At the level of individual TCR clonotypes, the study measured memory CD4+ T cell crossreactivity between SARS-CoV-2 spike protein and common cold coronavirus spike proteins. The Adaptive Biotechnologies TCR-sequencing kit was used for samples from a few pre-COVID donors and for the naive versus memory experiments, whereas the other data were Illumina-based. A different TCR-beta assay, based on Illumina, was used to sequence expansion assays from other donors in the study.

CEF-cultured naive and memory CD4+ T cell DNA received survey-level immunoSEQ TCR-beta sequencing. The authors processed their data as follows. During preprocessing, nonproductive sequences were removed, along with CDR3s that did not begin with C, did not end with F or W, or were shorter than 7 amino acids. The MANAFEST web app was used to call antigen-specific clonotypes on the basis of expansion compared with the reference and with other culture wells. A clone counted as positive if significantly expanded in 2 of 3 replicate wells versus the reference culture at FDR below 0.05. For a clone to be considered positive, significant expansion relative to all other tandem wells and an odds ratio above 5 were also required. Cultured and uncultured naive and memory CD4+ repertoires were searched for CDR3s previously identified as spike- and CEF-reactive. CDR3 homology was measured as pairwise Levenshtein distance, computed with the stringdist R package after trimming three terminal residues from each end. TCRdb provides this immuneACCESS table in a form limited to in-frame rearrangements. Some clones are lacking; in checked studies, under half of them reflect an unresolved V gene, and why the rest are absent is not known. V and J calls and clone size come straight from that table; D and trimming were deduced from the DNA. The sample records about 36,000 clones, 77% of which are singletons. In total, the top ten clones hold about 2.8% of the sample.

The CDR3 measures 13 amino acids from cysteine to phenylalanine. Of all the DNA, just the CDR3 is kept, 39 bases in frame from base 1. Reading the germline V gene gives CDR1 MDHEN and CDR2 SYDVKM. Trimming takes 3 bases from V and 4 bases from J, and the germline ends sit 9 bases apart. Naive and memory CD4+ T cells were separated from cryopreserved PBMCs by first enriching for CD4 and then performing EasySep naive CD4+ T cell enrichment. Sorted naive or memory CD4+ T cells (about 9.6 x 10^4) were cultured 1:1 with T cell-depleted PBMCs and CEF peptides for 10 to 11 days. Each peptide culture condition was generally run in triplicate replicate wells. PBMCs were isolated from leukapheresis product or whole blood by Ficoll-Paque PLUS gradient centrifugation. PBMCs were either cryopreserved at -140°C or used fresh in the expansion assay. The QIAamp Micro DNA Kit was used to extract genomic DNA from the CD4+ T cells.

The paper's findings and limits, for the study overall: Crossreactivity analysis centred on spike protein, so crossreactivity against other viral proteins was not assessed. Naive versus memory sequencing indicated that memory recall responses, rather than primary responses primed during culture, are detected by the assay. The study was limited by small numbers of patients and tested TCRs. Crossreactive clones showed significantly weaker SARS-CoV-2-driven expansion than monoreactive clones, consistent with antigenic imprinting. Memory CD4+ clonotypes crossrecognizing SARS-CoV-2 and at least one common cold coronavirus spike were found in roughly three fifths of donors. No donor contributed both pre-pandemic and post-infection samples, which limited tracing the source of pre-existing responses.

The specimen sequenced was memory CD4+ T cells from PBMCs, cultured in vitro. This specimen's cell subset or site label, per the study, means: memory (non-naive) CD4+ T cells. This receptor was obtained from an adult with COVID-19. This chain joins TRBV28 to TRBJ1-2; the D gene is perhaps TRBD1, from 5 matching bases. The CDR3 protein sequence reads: CASSFEGTYGYTF. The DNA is TGTGCCAGCAGTTTTGAGGGGACCTATGGCTACACCTTC.